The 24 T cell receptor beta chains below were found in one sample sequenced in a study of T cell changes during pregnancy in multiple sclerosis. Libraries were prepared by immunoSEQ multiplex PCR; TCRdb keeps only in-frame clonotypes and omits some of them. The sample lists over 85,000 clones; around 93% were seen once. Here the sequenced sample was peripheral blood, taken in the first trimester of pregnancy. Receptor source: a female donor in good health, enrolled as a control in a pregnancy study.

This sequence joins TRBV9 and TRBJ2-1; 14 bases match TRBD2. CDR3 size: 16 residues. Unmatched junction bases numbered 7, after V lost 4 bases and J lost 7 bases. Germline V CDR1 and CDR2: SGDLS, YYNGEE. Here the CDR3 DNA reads TGTGCCAGCAGCTCGCCCCGACTAGCGGGGGGGAATGAGCAGTTCTTC. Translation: CASSSPRLAGGNEQFF. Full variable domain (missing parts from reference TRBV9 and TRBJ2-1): DSGVTQTPKHLITATGQRVTLRCSPRSGDLSVYWYQQSLDQGLQFLIQYYNGEERAKGNILERFSAQQFPDLHSELNLSSLELGDSALYFCASSSPRLAGGNEQFFGPGTRLTVL.

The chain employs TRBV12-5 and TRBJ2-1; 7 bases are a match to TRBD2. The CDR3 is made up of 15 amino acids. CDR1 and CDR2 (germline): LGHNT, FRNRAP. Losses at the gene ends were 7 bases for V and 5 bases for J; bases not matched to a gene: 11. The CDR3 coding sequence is TGTGCTAGTGCCTTACGCGGGGGACTTAACAATGAGCAGTTCTTC. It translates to CASALRGGLNNEQFF.

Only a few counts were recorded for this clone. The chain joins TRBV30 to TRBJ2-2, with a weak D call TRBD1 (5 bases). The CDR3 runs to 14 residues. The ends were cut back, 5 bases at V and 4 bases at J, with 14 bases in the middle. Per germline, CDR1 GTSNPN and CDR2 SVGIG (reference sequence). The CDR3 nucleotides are TGTGCCTGGGGGGCGTATAGAATCACCGGGGAGCTGTTTTTT. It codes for CAWGAYRITGELFF.

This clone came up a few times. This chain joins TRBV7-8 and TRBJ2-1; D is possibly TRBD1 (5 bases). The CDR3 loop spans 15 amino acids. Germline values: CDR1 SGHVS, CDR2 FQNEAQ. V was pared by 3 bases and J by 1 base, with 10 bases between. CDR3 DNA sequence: TGTGCCAGCAGCTTCCGGACACCATCCTACAATGAGCAGTTCTTC. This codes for CASSFRTPSYNEQFF.

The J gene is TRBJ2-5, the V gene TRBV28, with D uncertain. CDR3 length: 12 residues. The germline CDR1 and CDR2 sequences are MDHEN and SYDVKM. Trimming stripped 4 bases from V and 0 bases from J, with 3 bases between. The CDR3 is CASSSYQETQYF. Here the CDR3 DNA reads TGTGCCAGCAGTTCCTACCAAGAGACCCAGTACTTC.

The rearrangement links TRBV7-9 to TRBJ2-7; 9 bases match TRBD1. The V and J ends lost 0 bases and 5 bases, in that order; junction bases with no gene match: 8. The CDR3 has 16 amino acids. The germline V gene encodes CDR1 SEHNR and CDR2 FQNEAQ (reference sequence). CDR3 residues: CASSLAPGTGRNEQYF. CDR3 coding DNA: TGTGCCAGCAGCTTAGCTCCCGGGACAGGGCGGAACGAGCAGTACTTC.

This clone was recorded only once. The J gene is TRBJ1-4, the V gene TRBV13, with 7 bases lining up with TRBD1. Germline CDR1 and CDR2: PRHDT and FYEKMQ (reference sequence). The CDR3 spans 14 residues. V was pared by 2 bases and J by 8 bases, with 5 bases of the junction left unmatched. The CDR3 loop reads CASSLFRGREKLFF. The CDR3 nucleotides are TGTGCCAGCAGCTTATTCAGGGGGAGAGAAAAACTGTTTTTT. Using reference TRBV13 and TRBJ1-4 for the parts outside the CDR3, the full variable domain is AAGVIQSPRHLIKEKRETATLKCYPIPRHDTVYWYQQGPGQDPQFLISFYEKMQSDKGSIPDRFSAQQFSDYHSELNMSSLELGDSALYFCASSLFRGREKLFFGSGTQLSVL.

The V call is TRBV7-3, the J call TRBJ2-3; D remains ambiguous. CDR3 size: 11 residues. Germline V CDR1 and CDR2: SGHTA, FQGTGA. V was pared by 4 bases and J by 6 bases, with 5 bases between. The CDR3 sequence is CASSSSDTQYF. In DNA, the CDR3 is TGTGCCAGCAGCTCCTCGGATACGCAGTATTTT.

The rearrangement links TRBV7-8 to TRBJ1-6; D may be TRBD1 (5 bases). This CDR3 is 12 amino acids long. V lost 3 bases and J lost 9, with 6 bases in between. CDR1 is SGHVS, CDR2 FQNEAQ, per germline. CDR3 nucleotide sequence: TGTGCCAGCAGCTTTAGGGGTTCACCCCTCCACTTT. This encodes CASSFRGSPLHF.

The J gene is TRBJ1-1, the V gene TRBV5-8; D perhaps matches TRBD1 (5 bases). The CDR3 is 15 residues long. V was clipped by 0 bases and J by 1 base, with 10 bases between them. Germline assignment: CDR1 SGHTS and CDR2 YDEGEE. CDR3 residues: CASSLGPDRNTEAFF. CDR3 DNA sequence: TGTGCCAGCAGCTTGGGACCCGACAGGAACACTGAAGCTTTCTTT.

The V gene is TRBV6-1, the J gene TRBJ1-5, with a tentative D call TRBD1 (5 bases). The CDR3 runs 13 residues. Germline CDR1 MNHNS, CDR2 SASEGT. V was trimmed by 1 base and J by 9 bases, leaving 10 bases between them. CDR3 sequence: CASSEEAGRPQHF. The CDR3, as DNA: TGTGCCAGCAGTGAAGAAGCAGGGCGGCCCCAGCATTTT.

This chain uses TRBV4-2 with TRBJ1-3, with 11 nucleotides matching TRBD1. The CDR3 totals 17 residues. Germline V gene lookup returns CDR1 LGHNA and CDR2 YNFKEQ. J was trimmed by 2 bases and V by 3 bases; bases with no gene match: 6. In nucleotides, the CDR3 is TGTGCCAGCAGCCAGGGACAGGGGGAATTTGCTGGAAACACCATATATTTT. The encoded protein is CASSQGQGEFAGNTIYF.

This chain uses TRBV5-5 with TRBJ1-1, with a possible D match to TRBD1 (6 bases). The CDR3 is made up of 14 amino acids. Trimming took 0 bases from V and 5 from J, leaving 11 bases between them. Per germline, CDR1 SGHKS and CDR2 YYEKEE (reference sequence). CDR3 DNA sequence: TGTGCCAGCAGCTTGGATGGAAGGGGGACTGAAGCTTTCTTT. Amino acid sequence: CASSLDGRGTEAFF.

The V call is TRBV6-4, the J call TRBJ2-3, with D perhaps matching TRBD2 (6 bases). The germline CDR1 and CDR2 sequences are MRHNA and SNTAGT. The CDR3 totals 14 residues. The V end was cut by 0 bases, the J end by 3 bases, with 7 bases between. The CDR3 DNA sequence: TGTGCCAGCAGTGACTCGGCGGGGACAGATACGCAGTATTTT. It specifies CASSDSAGTDTQYF.

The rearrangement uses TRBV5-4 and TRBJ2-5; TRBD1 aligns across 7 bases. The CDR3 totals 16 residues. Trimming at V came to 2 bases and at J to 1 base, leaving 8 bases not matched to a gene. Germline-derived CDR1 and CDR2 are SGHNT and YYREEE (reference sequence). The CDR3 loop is CASSFAVRDSQETQYF. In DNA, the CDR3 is TGTGCCAGCAGCTTTGCTGTCCGGGACAGCCAAGAGACCCAGTACTTC.

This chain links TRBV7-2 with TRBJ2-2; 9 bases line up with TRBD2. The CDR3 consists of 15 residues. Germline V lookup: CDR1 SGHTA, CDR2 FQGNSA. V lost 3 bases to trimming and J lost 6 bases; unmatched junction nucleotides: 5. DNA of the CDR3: TGTGCCAGCAGCTTCACCGGGACTAGCCCCGGGGAGCTGTTTTTT. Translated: CASSFTGTSPGELFF.

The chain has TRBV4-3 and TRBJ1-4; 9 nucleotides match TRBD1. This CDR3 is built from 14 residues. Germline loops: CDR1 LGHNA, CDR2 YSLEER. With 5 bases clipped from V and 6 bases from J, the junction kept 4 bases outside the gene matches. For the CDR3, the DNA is TGCGCCAGCAGCTTCCGGGACAGGGATGAAAAACTGTTTTTT. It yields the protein CASSFRDRDEKLFF.

Here the CDR3 reads CASSFDGGVGETQYF. DNA of the CDR3: TGTGCCAGCAGCTTTGATGGAGGGGTAGGGGAGACCCAGTACTTC. The chain has TRBV7-3 and TRBJ2-5; TRBD2 is a possible D gene (6 bases). The germline V and J ends were trimmed by 3 bases and 5 bases, with 16 bases remaining between them. This CDR3 region has 15 residues. The germline V gene has CDR1 SGHTA and CDR2 FQGTGA.

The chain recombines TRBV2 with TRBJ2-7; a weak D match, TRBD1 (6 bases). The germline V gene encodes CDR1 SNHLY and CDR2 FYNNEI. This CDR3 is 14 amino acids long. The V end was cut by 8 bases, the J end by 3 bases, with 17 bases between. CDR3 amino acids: CASHGNRDNYEQYF. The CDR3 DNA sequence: TGTGCCAGCCACGGGAATAGGGACAACTACGAGCAGTACTTC.

This CDR3 is CASSAGKSPRAFF. The CDR3, as DNA: TGTGCCAGCAGCGCTGGAAAGAGTCCGAGGGCTTTCTTT. V gene TRBV9 combines with J gene TRBJ1-1; D not certain. V lost 3 bases and J lost 11, with 17 bases in between. CDR3 length: 13 residues. Germline V lookup: CDR1 SGDLS, CDR2 YYNGEE.

Here the CDR3 reads CASSLWGTGSSPLHF. CDR3 DNA sequence: TGTGCCAGCAGCTTATGGGGGACAGGGAGTTCACCCCTCCACTTT. The chain joins TRBV7-3 to TRBJ1-6; 9 nucleotides align to TRBD1. Trimming took 2 bases from V and 9 from J; bases not matched to a gene: 5. Germline V gene sequence: CDR1 SGHTA, CDR2 FQGTGA. The CDR3 contains 15 residues.

The CDR3, as DNA: TGCAGCGTACAGCTCTCTGGAAACACCATATATTTT. It specifies CSVQLSGNTIYF. V usage is TRBV29-1 and J usage is TRBJ1-3; no firm D call. This CDR3 has 12 amino acids. In germline, CDR1 is SQVTM, CDR2 ANQGSEA. V was pared by 6 bases and J by 0 bases, with 6 bases between.

The CDR3 reads CASSPALAAGVFSYEQYF. The DNA for the CDR3 is TGTGCCAGCAGCCCAGCCTTGGCCGCGGGGGTGTTCTCCTACGAGCAGTACTTC. V usage is TRBV7-8 and J usage is TRBJ2-7; the match to TRBD2 covers 7 bases. The CDR3 is made up of 18 amino acids. Per germline, CDR1 SGHVS and CDR2 FQNEAQ. V was pared by 5 bases and J by 0 bases, with 16 bases of the junction left unmatched.

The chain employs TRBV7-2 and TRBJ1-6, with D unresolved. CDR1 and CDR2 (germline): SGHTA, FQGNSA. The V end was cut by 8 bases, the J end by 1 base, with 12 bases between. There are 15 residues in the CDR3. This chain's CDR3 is CASGLTDSYNSPLHF. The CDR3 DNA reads TGTGCCAGCGGACTAACTGATTCCTATAATTCACCCCTCCACTTT.